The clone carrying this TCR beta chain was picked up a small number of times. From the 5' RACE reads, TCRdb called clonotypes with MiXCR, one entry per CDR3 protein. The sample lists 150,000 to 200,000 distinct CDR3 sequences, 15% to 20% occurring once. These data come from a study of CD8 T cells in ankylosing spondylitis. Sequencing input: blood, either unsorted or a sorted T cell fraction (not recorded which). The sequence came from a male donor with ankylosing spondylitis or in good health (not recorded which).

The CDR3 is CASGRYTYEQYF. Written as DNA, the CDR3 is TGTGCCAGCGGAAGGTATACCTACGAGCAGTACTTC. The chain is built from TRBV11-2 and TRBJ2-7; D gene ambiguous. Trimming left V 8 bases short and J 2 bases short, with 10 bases between. The germline gives CDR1 SGHAT, CDR2 FQNNGV. The CDR3 runs to 12 residues.